This TCR beta chain appears in the sequencing data of a study of shared clonotypes between healthy human individuals. Germline V gene lookup returns CDR1 MGHRA and CDR2 YSYEKL. Trimming took 0 bases from V and 2 from J; bases not matched to a gene: 9. The CDR3 runs to 17 residues. In this sample, this clone turned up once. For every subset, genomic DNA was evenly distributed across several immunoSEQ plates. Libraries were prepared by immunoSEQ multiplex PCR; TCRdb keeps only in-frame clonotypes and omits some of them. This table holds about 320,000 clones, roughly 84% found once. The V call is TRBV4-1, the J call TRBJ2-5; 7 nucleotides align to TRBD2. This receptor was taken from a man aged 18 to 35 in good health. The sequenced material came from memory CD8+ T cells sorted from blood. Regarding subset: CD45RO+ cells pooled with CCR7-negative TemRA cells. CDR3 DNA: TGCGCCAGCAGCCAAGATCAGGGTACTAGCGATCAAGAGACCCAGTACTTC. Its translation: CASSQDQGTSDQETQYF.